These 8 T cell receptor beta chains came from one sample sequenced in a study of blood T cell repertoires in COVID-19. The method was immunoSEQ multiplex PCR; TCRdb's version includes in-frame clones alone and lacks a portion of them. The top ten hold more than 15% of the sample, which has tens of thousands of clones, approximately 87% seen once. Material for sequencing was peripheral blood. Receptors originate from an elderly man in a cohort sampled during active COVID-19.

This sequence joins TRBV19 and TRBJ1-2, with D perhaps matching TRBD1 (5 bases). Germline V gene data show CDR1 as LNHDA and CDR2 as SQIVND (reference sequence). V lost 6 bases to trimming and J lost 4 bases, with 12 bases between them. CDR3 length equals 13 residues. CDR3 sequence reads: CASREGLAYGYTF. The CDR3 nucleotides are TGTGCCAGTAGAGAGGGACTGGCCTATGGCTACACCTTC.

This chain uses TRBV7-9 with TRBJ1-6; perhaps TRBD1 as D (5 bases). CDR1 is SEHNR, CDR2 FQNEAQ, per germline (reference sequence). This CDR3 has 12 residues. V lost 5 bases and J lost 8, with 7 bases in between. CDR3 in amino acids: CASSGGDSPLHF. DNA for the CDR3: TGTGCCAGCAGCGGAGGGGATTCACCCCTCCACTTT. Using reference TRBV7-9 and TRBJ1-6 for the parts outside the CDR3, the full variable domain is DTGVSQNPRHKITKRGQNVTFRCDPISEHNRLYWYRQTLGQGPEFLTYFQNEAQLEKSRLLSDRFSAERPKGSFSTLEIQRTEQGDSAMYLCASSGGDSPLHFGNGTRLTVT.

The V call is TRBV19, the J call TRBJ1-5; maybe TRBD1 (6 bases). V shed 6 bases and J shed 2 bases, with 17 bases lying between them. The germline V gene has CDR1 LNHDA and CDR2 SQIVND (reference sequence). The CDR3 covers 16 residues. CDR3 sequence (DNA): TGTGCCAGTAGGGACAGCCCCTCTTATGGCAATCAGCCCCAGCATTTT. This gives the protein CASRDSPSYGNQPQHF.

In its sample, this clone was seen a few times. The chain couples TRBV18 to TRBJ1-6, with D possibly matching TRBD1 (5 bases). Between the trimmed V and J ends, which lost 4 bases and 10 bases, there was a span of 11 bases. This CDR3 has 13 amino acids. Germline assignment: CDR1 KGHSH and CDR2 LQKENI. CDR3 in amino acids: CASSRGVESPLHF. The CDR3 DNA is TGTGCCAGCTCACGGGGGGTCGAGTCACCCCTCCACTTT.

This chain links TRBV7-3 with TRBJ2-5; 8 nucleotides match TRBD1. The V gene's germline CDR1 is SGHTA and CDR2 FQGTGA. V shed 5 bases, J shed 0 bases, and the junction held 8 bases outside the gene matches. The CDR3 runs 16 residues. CDR3 sequence reads: CASSLGYRGDQETQYF. CDR3 sequence (DNA): TGTGCCAGCAGCCTAGGTTACAGGGGGGACCAAGAGACCCAGTACTTC.

The V call is TRBV6-2 or TRBV6-3, the J call TRBJ1-5; D not certain. This CDR3 spans 16 amino acids. Trimming took 4 bases from V and 2 from J, leaving 15 bases between them. Germline CDR1 MNHEY, CDR2 SVGEGT. The CDR3 nucleotides are TGTGCCAGCAGTTCCCCGTACAGTGAAGGCAATCAGCCCCAGCATTTT. This codes for CASSSPYSEGNQPQHF.

The chain employs TRBV7-8 and TRBJ2-1; 8 bases map to TRBD1. The CDR3 spans 16 residues. Trimming cost V 5 bases and J 2 bases; bases outside gene matches: 8. CDR1 SGHVS and CDR2 FQNEAQ come from the germline V gene. The CDR3 nucleotides read TGTGCCAGCAGCGCGCAGGGACAGGTTCCCTACAATGAGCAGTTCTTC. Protein sequence: CASSAQGQVPYNEQFF.

The rearrangement links TRBV24-1 to TRBJ2-3; TRBD2 matches 11 bases. CDR1 KGHDR and CDR2 SFDVKD come from the germline V gene. CDR3 length equals 16 residues. After removal of 5 bases from V and 1 base from J, the junction contained 4 bases not matched to a gene. Written as DNA, the CDR3 is TGTGCCACCAGTGGCCCGACTAGCGGGGGCACAGATACGCAGTATTTT. Protein: CATSGPTSGGTDTQYF.